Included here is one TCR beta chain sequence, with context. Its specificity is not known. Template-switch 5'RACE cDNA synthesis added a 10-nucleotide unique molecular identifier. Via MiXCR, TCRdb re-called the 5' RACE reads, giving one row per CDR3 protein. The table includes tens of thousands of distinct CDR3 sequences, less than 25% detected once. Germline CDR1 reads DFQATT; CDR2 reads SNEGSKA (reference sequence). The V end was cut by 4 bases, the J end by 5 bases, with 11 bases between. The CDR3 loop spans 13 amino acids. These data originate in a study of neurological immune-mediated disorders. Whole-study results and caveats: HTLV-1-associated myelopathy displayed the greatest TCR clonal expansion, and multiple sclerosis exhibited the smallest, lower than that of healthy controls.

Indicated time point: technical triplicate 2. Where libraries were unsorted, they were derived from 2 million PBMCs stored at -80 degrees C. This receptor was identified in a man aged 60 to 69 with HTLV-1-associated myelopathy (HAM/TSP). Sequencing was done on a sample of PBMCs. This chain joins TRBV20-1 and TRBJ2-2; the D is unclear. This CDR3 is CSANRSLTGELFF. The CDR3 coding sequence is TGCAGTGCTAACCGGTCCTTGACCGGGGAGCTGTTTTTT.